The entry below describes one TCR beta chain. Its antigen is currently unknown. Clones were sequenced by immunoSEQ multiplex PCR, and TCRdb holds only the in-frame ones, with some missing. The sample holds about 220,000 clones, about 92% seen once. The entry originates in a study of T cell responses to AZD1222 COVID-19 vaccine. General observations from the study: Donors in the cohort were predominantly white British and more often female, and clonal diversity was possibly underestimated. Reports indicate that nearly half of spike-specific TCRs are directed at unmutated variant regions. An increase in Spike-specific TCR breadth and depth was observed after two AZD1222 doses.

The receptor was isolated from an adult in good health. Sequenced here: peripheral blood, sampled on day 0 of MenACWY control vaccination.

Written as DNA, the CDR3 is TGTGCCAGCAGACAAAAACCACGCAGGGACAACGAGCAGTACTTC. It codes for CASRQKPRRDNEQYF. This chain connects TRBV27 to TRBJ2-7, with D perhaps matching TRBD1 (6 bases). V lost 6 bases and J 5 bases, leaving 20 bases between the germline ends. CDR1 is MNHEY, CDR2 SMNVEV, per germline (reference sequence). The CDR3 sequence is 15 residues long.